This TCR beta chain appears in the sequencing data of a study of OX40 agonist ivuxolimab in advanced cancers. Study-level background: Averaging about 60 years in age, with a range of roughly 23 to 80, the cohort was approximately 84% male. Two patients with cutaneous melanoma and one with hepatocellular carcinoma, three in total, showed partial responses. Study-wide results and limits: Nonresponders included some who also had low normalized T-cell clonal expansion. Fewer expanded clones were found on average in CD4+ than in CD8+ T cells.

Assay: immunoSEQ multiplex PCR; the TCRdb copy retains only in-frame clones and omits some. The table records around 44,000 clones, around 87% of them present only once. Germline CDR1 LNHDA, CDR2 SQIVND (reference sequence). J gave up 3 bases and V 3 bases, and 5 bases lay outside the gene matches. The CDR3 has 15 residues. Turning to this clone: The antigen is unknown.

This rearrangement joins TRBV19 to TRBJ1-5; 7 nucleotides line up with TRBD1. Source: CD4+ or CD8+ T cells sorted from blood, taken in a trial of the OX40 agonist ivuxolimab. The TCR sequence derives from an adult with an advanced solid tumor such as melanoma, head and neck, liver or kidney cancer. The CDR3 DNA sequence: TGTGCCAGTAGTATGTCAGGGGGAGCCAATCAGCCCCAGCATTTT. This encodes CASSMSGGANQPQHF.